The T cell receptor (beta chain) under discussion was sequenced for a study of blood T cell repertoires in COVID-19. The CDR3 consists of 13 residues. V was pared by 5 bases and J by 5 bases, with 8 bases between. Germline V CDR1 and CDR2: SGDLS, YYNGEE. The data were produced by immunoSEQ multiplex PCR, yet TCRdb's version contains in-frame clones alone and is incomplete. The data show about 170,000 clones, around 81% seen once. V is TRBV9 and J is TRBJ1-6; TRBD1 might be the D (5 bases). The source of this sequence is a woman of 80 years or more with COVID-19, enrolled during active disease. The sample taken for sequencing was peripheral blood. The CDR3 region is CASRQDDNSPLHF. The DNA for the CDR3 is TGTGCCAGCAGACAGGATGATAATTCACCCCTCCACTTT.